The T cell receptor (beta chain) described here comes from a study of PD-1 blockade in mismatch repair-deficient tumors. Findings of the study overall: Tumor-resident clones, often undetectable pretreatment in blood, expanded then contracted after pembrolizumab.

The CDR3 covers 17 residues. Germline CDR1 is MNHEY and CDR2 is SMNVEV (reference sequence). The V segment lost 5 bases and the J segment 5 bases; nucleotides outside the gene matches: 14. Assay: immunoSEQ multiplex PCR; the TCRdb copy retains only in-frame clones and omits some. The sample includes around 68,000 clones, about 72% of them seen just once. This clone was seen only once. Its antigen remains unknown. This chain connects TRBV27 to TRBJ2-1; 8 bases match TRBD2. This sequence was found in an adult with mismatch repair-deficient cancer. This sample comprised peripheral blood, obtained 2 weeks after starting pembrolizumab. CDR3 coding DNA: TGTGCCAGCAGTCAGACTAAAAGCGGGAGTGGGAACAATGAGCAGTTCTTC. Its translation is CASSQTKSGSGNNEQFF.